The source of this T cell receptor beta chain is a study of T-cell memory formation after mild COVID-19. This clonotype occurred a few times. The antigen is unknown. CDR3 length equals 12 residues. Per germline, CDR1 SEHNR and CDR2 FQNEAQ (reference sequence). V lost 7 bases and J 1 base, leaving 2 bases between the germline ends. UMIs and sample barcodes were carried by the TCR alpha and TCR beta cDNA libraries that 5'RACE produced using constant-segment primers. TCRdb reanalysed the 5' RACE reads using MiXCR and keeps one entry per CDR3 protein. The sample carries some 440,000 distinct CDR3 sequences, 25% recorded once. General observations from the study: In pre-infection memory, a portion of responding clones appeared, which suggested that cross-reactive memory joined.

The chain recombines TRBV7-9 with TRBJ1-6; D is uncertain. Material: PBMCs or a T cell subset sorted from them (not recorded which). The receptor's source is an adult woman who had mild COVID-19 (a few samples of this study predate the infection). Cell type and time point are not known. The CDR3: CASNSYNSPLHF. DNA for the CDR3: TGTGCCAGCAATTCCTATAATTCACCCCTCCACTTT.